This is a list of T cell receptor beta chains from one sample in a study of blood T cell repertoires in COVID-19. Here immunoSEQ multiplex PCR was the method, and the copy in TCRdb shows in-frame clones only, minus some. The sample carries over 140,000 clones, over 60% recorded once. Sequenced sample: peripheral blood. Receptors originate from a woman between 45 and 65 years old with active or convalescent COVID-19. Each CDR3 is given with its conserved first and last residue. A D gene is named only where the DNA matches it firmly. Expanded clones get a size class; other rows say once, few or many, or leave the size out.

j_call: TRBJ1-1
d_call: TRBD1
clone_size: -
v_call: TRBV15
cdr3_nt: TGTGCCACCAGCGGCTCAGGGGGAGGAGGAGCTTTCTTT
cdr3_aa: CATSGSGGGGAFF

j_call: TRBJ1-2
d_call: TRBD1
clone_size: -
v_call: TRBV7-2
cdr3_nt: TGTGCCCTAAAAAGGGCAGGGGGCGGCTATGGCTACACCTTC
cdr3_aa: CALKRAGGGYGYTF

j_call: TRBJ1-2
d_call: -
clone_size: few
v_call: TRBV6-6
cdr3_nt: TGTGCCAGCACCCCGTCTCACGGGACTGATGGCTACACCTTC
cdr3_aa: CASTPSHGTDGYTF

j_call: TRBJ2-3
d_call: TRBD2
clone_size: -
v_call: TRBV5-6
cdr3_nt: TGTGCCAGCAGCTGGACTAGCGGTACAACCTACACAGATACGCAGTATTTT
cdr3_aa: CASSWTSGTTYTDTQYF

j_call: TRBJ1-5
d_call: TRBD1
clone_size: -
v_call: TRBV2
cdr3_nt: TGTGCCAGCAGGAGGGACAGTCGAGTTGGCAATCAGCCCCAGCATTTT
cdr3_aa: CASRRDSRVGNQPQHF

j_call: TRBJ1-1
d_call: -
clone_size: -
v_call: TRBV19
cdr3_nt: TGTGCCAGTAGTAATTGGGGCAGGGGCAACACTGAAGCTTTCTTT
cdr3_aa: CASSNWGRGNTEAFF

j_call: TRBJ2-3
d_call: TRBD2
clone_size: -
v_call: TRBV6-6
cdr3_nt: TGTGCCAGCAGCCCCCACACTAGCGGGGGCACAGATACGCAGTATTTT
cdr3_aa: CASSPHTSGGTDTQYF

j_call: TRBJ2-5
d_call: -
clone_size: many
v_call: TRBV14
cdr3_nt: TGTGCCAGCAGCCCGTCACGACAGTCCTCGGGGACCCAGTACTTC
cdr3_aa: CASSPSRQSSGTQYF

j_call: TRBJ1-1
d_call: -
clone_size: -
v_call: TRBV9
cdr3_nt: TGTGCCAGCAGCGGAGCCCTACAGGGAACTGAAGCTTTCTTT
cdr3_aa: CASSGALQGTEAFF

j_call: TRBJ1-5
d_call: TRBD1
clone_size: -
v_call: TRBV6-5
cdr3_nt: TGTGCCAGCACGAAGACAGGGAGCAATCAGCCCCAGCATTTT
cdr3_aa: CASTKTGSNQPQHF

j_call: TRBJ2-7
d_call: TRBD1
clone_size: -
v_call: TRBV18
cdr3_nt: TGTGCCAGCTCACTAACACAGGGGGCCTCCTACGAGCAGTACTTC
cdr3_aa: CASSLTQGASYEQYF

j_call: TRBJ2-2
d_call: TRBD2
clone_size: -
v_call: TRBV11-2
cdr3_nt: TGTGCCAGCAGCTATCCTGGGGGGGGCACCGGGGAGCTGTTTTTT
cdr3_aa: CASSYPGGGTGELFF

j_call: TRBJ2-1
d_call: TRBD1
clone_size: -
v_call: TRBV5-5
cdr3_nt: TGTGCCAGCAGCGCCGGGACAGGGTTCGATGAGCAGTTCTTC
cdr3_aa: CASSAGTGFDEQFF

j_call: TRBJ1-1
d_call: TRBD1
clone_size: -
v_call: TRBV6-2/TRBV6-3
cdr3_nt: TGTGCCAGCAGTTACTTTTTAAATGGCAGGGGGCACGCTGAAGCTTTCTTT
cdr3_aa: CASSYFLNGRGHAEAFF

j_call: TRBJ2-1
d_call: -
clone_size: -
v_call: TRBV7-9
cdr3_nt: TGTGCCAGCAGCTTAATGGTGGGGCCGACATACAATGAGCAGTTCTTC
cdr3_aa: CASSLMVGPTYNEQFF

j_call: TRBJ1-2
d_call: -
clone_size: -
v_call: TRBV28
cdr3_nt: TGTGCCAGCAGTTTATTGTCCAGAAACTATGGCTACACCTTC
cdr3_aa: CASSLLSRNYGYTF

j_call: TRBJ2-6
d_call: -
clone_size: -
v_call: TRBV5-1
cdr3_nt: TGCGCCAGCAGCCTACGGGATACCAACGTCCTGACTTTC
cdr3_aa: CASSLRDTNVLTF

j_call: TRBJ1-1
d_call: -
clone_size: -
v_call: TRBV6-2/TRBV6-3
cdr3_nt: TGTGCCAGCAGCCGCGCAATAGCGGGCACTGAAGCTTTCTTT
cdr3_aa: CASSRAIAGTEAFF

j_call: TRBJ1-6
d_call: -
clone_size: -
v_call: TRBV30
cdr3_nt: TGTGCCTGGAGGGTTAGCTCCTATAATTCACCCCTCCACTTT
cdr3_aa: CAWRVSSYNSPLHF

j_call: TRBJ1-5
d_call: TRBD1
clone_size: -
v_call: TRBV30
cdr3_nt: TGTGCCTGGAGTCCGGGACAGGGGGGAAATCAGCCCCAGCATTTT
cdr3_aa: CAWSPGQGGNQPQHF

j_call: TRBJ2-5
d_call: TRBD1
clone_size: few
v_call: TRBV9
cdr3_nt: TGTGCCAGCTCGGATTCAGGTGACAGGGGTCGTACCCAGTACTTC
cdr3_aa: CASSDSGDRGRTQYF

j_call: TRBJ1-2
d_call: TRBD1
clone_size: -
v_call: TRBV9
cdr3_nt: TGTGCCAGCAGCAAGGACAGGAGCTATGGCTACACCTTC
cdr3_aa: CASSKDRSYGYTF

j_call: TRBJ2-7
d_call: TRBD2
clone_size: -
v_call: TRBV27
cdr3_nt: TGTGCCAGCACCGGGGGGAACTCCTACGAGCAGTACTTC
cdr3_aa: CASTGGNSYEQYF

j_call: TRBJ2-1
d_call: -
clone_size: once
v_call: TRBV7-3
cdr3_nt: TGTGCCAGCAGCCCGCAGGGTGGCGAGCAGTTCTTC
cdr3_aa: CASSPQGGEQFF

j_call: TRBJ1-5
d_call: -
clone_size: -
v_call: TRBV9
cdr3_nt: TGTGCCAGCAGCGTGGAGGCGGGCCGTCAGCCCCAGCATTTT
cdr3_aa: CASSVEAGRQPQHF

j_call: TRBJ1-3
d_call: TRBD1
clone_size: -
v_call: TRBV9
cdr3_nt: TGTGCCAGCAGCGCAGAGACAGGGACCCCTGGAAACACCATATATTTT
cdr3_aa: CASSAETGTPGNTIYF

j_call: TRBJ1-6
d_call: -
clone_size: -
v_call: TRBV21-1
cdr3_nt: TGTGCCAGCAGCCCCATCCATTCAGTTACTACTCTCCATTCACCCCTCCACTTT
cdr3_aa: CASSPIHSVTTLHSPLHF

j_call: TRBJ1-6
d_call: TRBD1
clone_size: -
v_call: TRBV29-1
cdr3_nt: TGCAGCGTTACGACAGGGGGGAATTCACCCCTCCACTTT
cdr3_aa: CSVTTGGNSPLHF

j_call: TRBJ2-7
d_call: -
clone_size: -
v_call: TRBV5-8
cdr3_nt: TGTGCCAGCAGCTTTCCAGGGATATCGTCCATCGGCGAGCAGTACTTC
cdr3_aa: CASSFPGISSIGEQYF

j_call: TRBJ2-3
d_call: TRBD2
clone_size: -
v_call: TRBV3-1/TRBV3-2
cdr3_nt: TGTGCCAGCAGCCCCTATAGCGGGGGGAGTAGGAGCACAGATACGCAGTATTTT
cdr3_aa: CASSPYSGGSRSTDTQYF

j_call: TRBJ1-5
d_call: TRBD1
clone_size: -
v_call: TRBV27
cdr3_nt: TGTGCCAGCAGCTATAAACAGGGGGGAAATCAGCCCCAGCATTTT
cdr3_aa: CASSYKQGGNQPQHF

j_call: TRBJ2-5
d_call: -
clone_size: -
v_call: TRBV6-5
cdr3_nt: TGTGCCAGCAGCCGGGGGACCGTACAAGAGACCCAGTACTTC
cdr3_aa: CASSRGTVQETQYF

j_call: TRBJ1-2
d_call: -
clone_size: -
v_call: TRBV30
cdr3_nt: TGTGCCTGGGAACAGGGTCCGACTGGCTACACCTTC
cdr3_aa: CAWEQGPTGYTF

j_call: TRBJ2-2
d_call: TRBD2
clone_size: -
v_call: TRBV4-2
cdr3_nt: TGTGCCAGCAGCCTAGCGGGGGGGCCGGATGGCGGGGAGCTGTTTTTT
cdr3_aa: CASSLAGGPDGGELFF

j_call: TRBJ2-2
d_call: TRBD1
clone_size: -
v_call: TRBV11-3
cdr3_nt: TGTGCCAGCAGCTTAGGAGCGACAGGGCCCACCGGGGAGCTGTTTTTT
cdr3_aa: CASSLGATGPTGELFF

j_call: TRBJ2-7
d_call: TRBD2
clone_size: -
v_call: TRBV5-1
cdr3_nt: TGCGCCAGCCAGCGGGAACCGGGACTCTGGGGCGAGCAGTACTTC
cdr3_aa: CASQREPGLWGEQYF

j_call: TRBJ2-7
d_call: TRBD2
clone_size: -
v_call: TRBV6-6
cdr3_nt: TGTGCCAGCGGTCCCTTGCGGCCTAGCGGGATTGTAAGCTCCTACGAGCAGTACTTC
cdr3_aa: CASGPLRPSGIVSSYEQYF

j_call: TRBJ1-2
d_call: TRBD1
clone_size: -
v_call: TRBV28
cdr3_nt: TGTGCCAGCAGTTTGTTACAGGGGCAGGGCACCTTC
cdr3_aa: CASSLLQGQGTF

j_call: TRBJ1-2
d_call: -
clone_size: -
v_call: TRBV2
cdr3_nt: TGTGCCAGCAGAAGGACAGACGAGAAACTCTATGGCTACACCTTC
cdr3_aa: CASRRTDEKLYGYTF

j_call: TRBJ2-7
d_call: -
clone_size: -
v_call: TRBV19
cdr3_nt: TGTGCCAGTAGTATCTCTAGCGCCAACTCCTACGAGCAGTACTTC
cdr3_aa: CASSISSANSYEQYF

j_call: TRBJ2-5
d_call: -
clone_size: -
v_call: TRBV10-3
cdr3_nt: TGTGCCATCAGTGGCTCAGAAGAGACCCAGTACTTC
cdr3_aa: CAISGSEETQYF

j_call: TRBJ2-5
d_call: TRBD2
clone_size: once
v_call: TRBV28
cdr3_nt: TGTGCCAGCAGTTCCCATGCCCCGGGACTAGCGGGAGAGACCCAGTACTTC
cdr3_aa: CASSSHAPGLAGETQYF

j_call: TRBJ2-7
d_call: -
clone_size: -
v_call: TRBV6-5
cdr3_nt: TGTGCCAGCAGACAAGATTCGACTCGTAACGAGCAGTACTTC
cdr3_aa: CASRQDSTRNEQYF

j_call: TRBJ1-6
d_call: -
clone_size: -
v_call: TRBV4-2
cdr3_nt: TGTGCCAGCAGCCAAGTGGGAGGGCCTCAAAATTCACCCCTCCACTTT
cdr3_aa: CASSQVGGPQNSPLHF

j_call: TRBJ2-1
d_call: -
clone_size: -
v_call: TRBV29-1
cdr3_nt: TGCAGCTCATACGGACTTGGATATGAGCAGTTCTTC
cdr3_aa: CSSYGLGYEQFF

j_call: TRBJ1-5
d_call: TRBD1
clone_size: -
v_call: TRBV10-3
cdr3_nt: TGTGCCATCCGAGACAGGGAGGAACAGCCCCAGCATTTT
cdr3_aa: CAIRDREEQPQHF

j_call: TRBJ2-7
d_call: -
clone_size: -
v_call: TRBV29-1
cdr3_nt: TGCAGCGTTGTACGGGGAGTCTCCTACGAGCAGTACTTC
cdr3_aa: CSVVRGVSYEQYF

j_call: TRBJ2-7
d_call: TRBD1
clone_size: -
v_call: TRBV4-2
cdr3_nt: TGTGCCAGCAGCTCCAACACAGGGGTCTACGAGCAGTACTTC
cdr3_aa: CASSSNTGVYEQYF

j_call: TRBJ2-1
d_call: TRBD1
clone_size: once
v_call: TRBV19
cdr3_nt: TGTGCCAGTAGTATAGTCGAGGGGGCTGGATTGGATGAGCAGTTCTTC
cdr3_aa: CASSIVEGAGLDEQFF